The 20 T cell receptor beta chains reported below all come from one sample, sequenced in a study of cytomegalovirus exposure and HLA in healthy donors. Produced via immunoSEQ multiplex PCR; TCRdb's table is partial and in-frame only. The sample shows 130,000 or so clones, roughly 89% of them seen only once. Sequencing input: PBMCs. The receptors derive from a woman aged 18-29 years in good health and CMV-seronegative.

CDR3 in amino acids: CASSLGYRQGTEAFF. CDR3 nucleotides: TGTGCCAGCAGCTTAGGCTACAGGCAAGGCACTGAAGCTTTCTTT. The genes are TRBV7-9 and TRBJ1-1, with D perhaps matching TRBD1 (5 bases). Trimming took 1 base from V and 4 from J, leaving 13 bases between them. The germline V gene has CDR1 SEHNR and CDR2 FQNEAQ (reference sequence). The CDR3 is 15 residues long.

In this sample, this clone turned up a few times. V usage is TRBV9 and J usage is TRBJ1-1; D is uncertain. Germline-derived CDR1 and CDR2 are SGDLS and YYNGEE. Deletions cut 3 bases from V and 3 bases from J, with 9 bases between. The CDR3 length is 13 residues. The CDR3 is CASSARRDTEAFF. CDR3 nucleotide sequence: TGTGCCAGCAGCGCACGGAGGGACACTGAAGCTTTCTTT.

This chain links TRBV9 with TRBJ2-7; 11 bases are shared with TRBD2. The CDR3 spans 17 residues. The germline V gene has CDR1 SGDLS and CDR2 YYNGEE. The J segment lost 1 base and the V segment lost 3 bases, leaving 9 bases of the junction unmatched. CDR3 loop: CASSGHSGGANSYEQYF. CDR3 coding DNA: TGTGCCAGCAGCGGGCATAGCGGGGGGGCAAATTCCTACGAGCAGTACTTC.

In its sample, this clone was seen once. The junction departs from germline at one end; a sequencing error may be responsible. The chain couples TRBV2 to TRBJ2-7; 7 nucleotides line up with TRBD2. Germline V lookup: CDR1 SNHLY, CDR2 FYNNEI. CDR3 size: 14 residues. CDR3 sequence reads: CASREAGRSYEQYF. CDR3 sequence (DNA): TGTGCCAGCAGGGAAGCGGGGAGATCCTACGAGCAGTACTTC.

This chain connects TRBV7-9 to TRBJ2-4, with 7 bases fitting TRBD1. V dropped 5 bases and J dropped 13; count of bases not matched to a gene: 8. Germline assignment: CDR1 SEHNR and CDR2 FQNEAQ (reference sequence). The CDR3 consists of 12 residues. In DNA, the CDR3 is TGTGCCAGCAGCCCTCCGGGACAGCCCCAGTACTTC. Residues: CASSPPGQPQYF.

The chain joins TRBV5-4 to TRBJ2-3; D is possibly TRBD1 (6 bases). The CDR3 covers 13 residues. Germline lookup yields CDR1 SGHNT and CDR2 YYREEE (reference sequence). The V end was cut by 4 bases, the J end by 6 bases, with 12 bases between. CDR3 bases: TGTGCCAGCAGCCAACAGGGTTTTGATACGCAGTATTTT. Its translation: CASSQQGFDTQYF.

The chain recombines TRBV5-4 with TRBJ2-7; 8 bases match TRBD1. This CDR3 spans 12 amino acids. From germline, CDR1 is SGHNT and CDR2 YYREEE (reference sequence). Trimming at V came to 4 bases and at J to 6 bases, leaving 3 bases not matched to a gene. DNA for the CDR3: TGTGCCAGCAGCCTGGACAGGGTCGAGCAGTACTTC. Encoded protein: CASSLDRVEQYF.

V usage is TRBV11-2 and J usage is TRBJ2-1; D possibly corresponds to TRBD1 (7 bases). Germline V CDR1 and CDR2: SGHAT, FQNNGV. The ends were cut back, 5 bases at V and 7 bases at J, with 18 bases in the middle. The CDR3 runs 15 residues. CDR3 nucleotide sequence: TGTGCCAGCAGCCGAAAGGTGGAGGGGGCTAATGAGCAGTTCTTC. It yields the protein CASSRKVEGANEQFF. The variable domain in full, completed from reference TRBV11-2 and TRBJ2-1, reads EAGVAQSPRYKIIEKRQSVAFWCNPISGHATLYWYQQILGQGPKLLIQFQNNGVVDDSQLPKDRFSAERLKGVDSTLKIQPAKLEDSAVYLCASSRKVEGANEQFFGPGTRLTVL.

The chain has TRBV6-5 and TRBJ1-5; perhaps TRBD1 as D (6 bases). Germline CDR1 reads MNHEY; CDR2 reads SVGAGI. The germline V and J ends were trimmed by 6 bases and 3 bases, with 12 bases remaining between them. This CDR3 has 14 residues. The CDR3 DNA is TGTGCCAGCAGCGCTACAGGGCTCAATCAGCCCCAGCATTTT. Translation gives CASSATGLNQPQHF.

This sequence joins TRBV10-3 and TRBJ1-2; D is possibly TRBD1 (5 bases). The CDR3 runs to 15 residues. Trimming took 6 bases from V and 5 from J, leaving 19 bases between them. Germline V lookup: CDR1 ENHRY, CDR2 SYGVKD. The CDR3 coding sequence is TGTGCCATCAGGACCCTTCAAGGAGGGGAGTATGGCTACACCTTC. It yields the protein CAIRTLQGGEYGYTF.

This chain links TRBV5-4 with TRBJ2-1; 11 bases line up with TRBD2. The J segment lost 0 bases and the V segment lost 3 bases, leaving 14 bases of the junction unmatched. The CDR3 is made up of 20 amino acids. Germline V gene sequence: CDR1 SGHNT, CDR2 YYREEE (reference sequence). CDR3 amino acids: CASSSRRDSGGASSYNEQFF. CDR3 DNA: TGTGCCAGCAGCTCCCGCCGAGATAGCGGGGGGGCCAGCTCCTACAATGAGCAGTTCTTC.

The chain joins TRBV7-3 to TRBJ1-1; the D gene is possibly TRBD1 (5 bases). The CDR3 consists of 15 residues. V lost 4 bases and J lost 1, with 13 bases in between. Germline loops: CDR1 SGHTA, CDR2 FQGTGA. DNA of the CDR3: TGTGCCAGCAGCTCCCAAGGGGAGGGGAACACTGAAGCTTTCTTT. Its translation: CASSSQGEGNTEAFF.

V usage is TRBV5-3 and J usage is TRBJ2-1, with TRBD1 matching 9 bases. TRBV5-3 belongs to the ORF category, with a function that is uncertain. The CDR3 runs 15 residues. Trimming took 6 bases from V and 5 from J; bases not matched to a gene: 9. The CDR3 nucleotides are TGTGCCAGAAAAAACAGGGGGCCGAATAACAATGAGCAGTTCTTC. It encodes CARKNRGPNNNEQFF.

CDR3 coding DNA: TGCGCCAGCAGTGAGTCGACAACGGCGGGTGAAAAACTGTTTTTT. Its protein is CASSESTTAGEKLFF. V usage is TRBV10-1 and J usage is TRBJ1-4, with D unclear. CDR1 WNHNN and CDR2 SYGVQD come from the germline V gene (reference sequence). The CDR3 length is 15 residues. V lost 0 bases and J lost 7, with 12 bases in between.

This CDR3 reads CASSSEAGRGTDTQYF. In DNA form, the CDR3 reads TGTGCCAGCAGCTCAGAAGCGGGGAGGGGCACAGATACGCAGTATTTT. The chain uses TRBV13 and TRBJ2-3; 7 bases match TRBD2. The ends lost 4 bases at V and 1 base at J; junction bases unmatched: 8. Germline V gene sequence: CDR1 PRHDT, CDR2 FYEKMQ (reference sequence). The CDR3 runs 16 residues.

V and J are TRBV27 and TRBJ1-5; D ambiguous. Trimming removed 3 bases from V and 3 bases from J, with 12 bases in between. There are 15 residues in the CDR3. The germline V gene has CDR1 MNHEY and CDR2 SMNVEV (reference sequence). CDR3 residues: CASSLARPVNQPQHF. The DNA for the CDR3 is TGTGCCAGCAGTTTGGCCAGGCCTGTCAATCAGCCCCAGCATTTT.

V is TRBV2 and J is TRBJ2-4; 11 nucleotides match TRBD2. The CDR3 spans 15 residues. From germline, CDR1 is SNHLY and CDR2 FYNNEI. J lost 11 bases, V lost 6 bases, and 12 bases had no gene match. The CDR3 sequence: CASRAGTSGGGVQYF. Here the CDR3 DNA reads TGTGCCAGCAGAGCAGGGACTAGCGGTGGTGGCGTTCAGTACTTC.

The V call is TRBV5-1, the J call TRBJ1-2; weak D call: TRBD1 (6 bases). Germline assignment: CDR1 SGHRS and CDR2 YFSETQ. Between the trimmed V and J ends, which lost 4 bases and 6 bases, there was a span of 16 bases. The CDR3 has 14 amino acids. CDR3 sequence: CASSAQQGWDGYTF. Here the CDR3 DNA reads TGCGCCAGCAGCGCGCAACAGGGATGGGATGGCTACACCTTC.

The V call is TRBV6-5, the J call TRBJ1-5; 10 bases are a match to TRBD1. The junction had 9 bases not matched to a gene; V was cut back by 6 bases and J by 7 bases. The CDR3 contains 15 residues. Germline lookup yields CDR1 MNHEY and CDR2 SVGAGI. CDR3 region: CASSRRDRGGQPQHF. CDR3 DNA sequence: TGTGCCAGCAGCCGCCGGGACAGGGGAGGCCAGCCCCAGCATTTT.

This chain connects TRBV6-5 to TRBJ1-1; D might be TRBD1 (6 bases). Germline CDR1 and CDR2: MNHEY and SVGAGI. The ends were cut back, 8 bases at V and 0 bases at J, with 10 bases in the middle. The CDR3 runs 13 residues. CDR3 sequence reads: CASGQTMNTEAFF. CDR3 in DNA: TGTGCCAGCGGACAGACCATGAACACTGAAGCTTTCTTT.